The 16 T cell receptor beta chains presented below share a single source sample, sequenced in a study of shared clonotypes between healthy human individuals. This table comes from immunoSEQ multiplex PCR, and its TCRdb copy is limited to in-frame clones, with some not included. The sample records a few hundred thousand clones, roughly 70% being singletons. The sequenced sample was memory CD4+ T cells sorted from blood. Regarding subset: CD45RA-negative fraction. These receptors all come from a man aged 25-45 years in good health.

This clone was recorded once. J is TRBJ1-4 and V is TRBV10-2, with D unresolved. Trimming pared 3 bases from V and 5 bases from J, leaving 7 bases between. Germline V gene lookup returns CDR1 WSHSY and CDR2 SAAADI. This CDR3 is built from 13 residues. CDR3 DNA sequence: TGCGCCAGCAGTGACACGCAGAATGAAAAACTGTTTTTT. Residues: CASSDTQNEKLFF.

This clone was counted once. The chain uses TRBV6-5 and TRBJ2-7, with D perhaps TRBD1 (6 bases). In germline, CDR1 is MNHEY, CDR2 SVGAGI. The CDR3 length is 15 residues. Trimming stripped 6 bases from V and 3 bases from J, with 18 bases between. The DNA for the CDR3 is TGTGCCAGCAGCCCCACTCGGACAGTAAACTACGAGCAGTACTTC. Its translation is CASSPTRTVNYEQYF.

The chain recombines TRBV6-5 with TRBJ2-3; maybe TRBD2 (5 bases). The V end was cut by 7 bases, the J end by 4 bases, with 6 bases between. Germline V gene lookup returns CDR1 MNHEY and CDR2 SVGAGI. The CDR3 totals 11 residues. The CDR3 region is CASTRADTQYF. CDR3 in DNA: TGTGCCAGCACGAGGGCAGATACGCAGTATTTT.

This clone was picked up one time. The chain uses TRBV11-2 and TRBJ2-7; D may be TRBD2 (5 bases). The CDR3 totals 14 residues. V lost 3 bases and J 1 base, leaving 10 bases between the germline ends. CDR1 is SGHAT and CDR2 is FQNNGV in the germline V gene. The CDR3 is CASSFGAGSYEQYF. The CDR3 nucleotides are TGTGCCAGCAGCTTCGGTGCGGGTTCCTACGAGCAGTACTTC.

As to this clone: A read error may produce the germline difference seen at one junction end. V and J are TRBV6-5 and TRBJ2-7; either TRBD1 or TRBD2 may supply D (5 bases each). CDR1 and CDR2 (germline): MNHEY, SVGAGI. The CDR3 contains 11 residues. CDR3 residues: CASSSGQGLHF. CDR3 nucleotide sequence: TGTGCCAGCAGTTCGGGGCAGGGTCTGCACTTC.

The V and J genes are TRBV18 and TRBJ2-5, with D perhaps matching TRBD2 (6 bases). The CDR3 has 15 residues. Germline loops: CDR1 KGHSH, CDR2 LQKENI. With 0 bases removed from V and 2 bases from J, the gap between germline ends came to 10 bases. CDR3 region: CASSPPGGAQETQYF. The DNA of the CDR3 is TGTGCCAGCTCACCACCGGGGGGAGCACAAGAGACCCAGTACTTC.

The table lists this clone with a count of one. V usage is TRBV5-1 and J usage is TRBJ1-4; D uncertain. Looked up from germline, CDR1 is SGHRS and CDR2 is YFSETQ. Trimming removed 5 bases from V and 7 bases from J, with 15 bases in between. This CDR3 has 14 amino acids. As DNA, the CDR3 is TGCGCCAGCAGTGACATCTTGGAGGGTGAAAAACTGTTTTTT. Its translation is CASSDILEGEKLFF. Complete variable domain (other parts from reference TRBV5-1 and TRBJ1-4): KAGVTQTPRYLIKTRGQQVTLSCSPISGHRSVSWYQQTPGQGLQFLFEYFSETQRNKGNFPGRFSGRQFSNSRSEMNVSTLELGDSALYLCASSDILEGEKLFFGSGTQLSVL.

This clone was counted only a few times. The CDR3 sequence: CAWSVTNNQPQHF. CDR3 in DNA: TGTGCCTGGAGTGTAACAAACAATCAGCCCCAGCATTTT. The chain employs TRBV30 and TRBJ1-5; D gene ambiguous. The V end was cut by 0 bases, the J end by 3 bases, with 6 bases between. The germline V gene encodes CDR1 GTSNPN and CDR2 SVGIG (reference sequence). The CDR3 runs to 13 residues. The full variable domain, rest sourced from reference TRBV30 and TRBJ1-5, is SQTIHQWPATLVQPVGSPLSLECTVEGTSNPNLYWYRQAAGRGLQLLFYSVGIGQISSEVPQNLSASRPQDRQFILSSKKLLLSDSGFYLCAWSVTNNQPQHFGDGTRLSIL.

This chain uses TRBV19 with TRBJ2-3; 8 bases agree with TRBD2. V was pared by 1 base and J by 2 bases, with 5 bases of the junction left unmatched. Germline CDR1 and CDR2: LNHDA and SQIVND (reference sequence). CDR3 length: 16 residues. The CDR3, as DNA: TGTGCCAGTAGTATAGGGGGACTAGTCCCCACAGATACGCAGTATTTT. It codes for CASSIGGLVPTDTQYF.

The V and J genes are TRBV29-1 and TRBJ2-7; no clear D gene. This CDR3 has 13 residues. Trimming took off 1 base at V and 2 bases at J, with 9 bases between the two ends. Germline values: CDR1 SQVTM, CDR2 ANQGSEA. CDR3 amino acids: CSVEGPGTYEQYF. Written as DNA, the CDR3 is TGCAGCGTTGAAGGTCCAGGCACCTACGAGCAGTACTTC.

This clone has only a few counts. The chain uses TRBV2 and TRBJ1-1; weak D call: TRBD1 (6 bases). The V gene's germline CDR1 is SNHLY and CDR2 FYNNEI. The CDR3 length is 15 residues. V shed 5 bases and J shed 0 bases, with 13 bases lying between them. The CDR3 region is CASSKDSLMNTEAFF. CDR3 sequence (DNA): TGTGCCAGCAGTAAGGACAGCTTAATGAACACTGAAGCTTTCTTT. Full variable domain (remainder filled in from reference TRBV2 and TRBJ1-1): EPEVTQTPSHQVTQMGQEVILRCVPISNHLYFYWYRQILGQKVEFLVSFYNNEISEKSEIFDDQFSVERPDGSNFTLKIRSTKLEDSAMYFCASSKDSLMNTEAFFGQGTRLTVV.

CDR3 bases: TGCGCCAGCAGCCACTTGACCATAAACGCAGATACGCAGTATTTT. Amino acids: CASSHLTINADTQYF. The chain is built from TRBV4-1 and TRBJ2-3; D uncertain. The CDR3 covers 15 residues. V was clipped by 3 bases and J by 4 bases, with 14 bases between them. In germline, CDR1 is MGHRA, CDR2 YSYEKL.

The rearrangement links TRBV29-1 to TRBJ2-7; 8 nucleotides match TRBD1. V dropped 5 bases and J dropped 2; count of bases not matched to a gene: 8. The CDR3 length is 14 residues. Germline CDR1 reads SQVTM; CDR2 reads ANQGSEA. The CDR3 loop reads CSVTHDRGTYEQYF. The CDR3 region has the DNA TGCAGCGTTACTCATGACAGGGGAACCTACGAGCAGTACTTC.

This chain joins TRBV6-4 and TRBJ2-1; 9 bases are a match to TRBD2. CDR1 MRHNA and CDR2 SNTAGT come from the germline V gene. This CDR3 contains 14 residues. V trimming: 2 bases; J trimming: 8 bases; junction bases outside the gene matches: 4. Here the CDR3 reads CASSDPRLADEQFF. The CDR3 bases are TGTGCCAGCAGTGACCCACGACTAGCGGATGAGCAGTTCTTC.

The chain couples TRBV29-1 to TRBJ2-7; 12 bases map to TRBD2. The CDR3 runs 14 residues. Trimming at V came to 6 bases and at J to 7 bases, leaving 10 bases not matched to a gene. Germline CDR1 is SQVTM and CDR2 is ANQGSEA. This CDR3 reads CSVPTGLAGTEQYF. CDR3 nucleotides: TGCAGCGTCCCGACAGGACTAGCGGGGACGGAGCAGTACTTC.

V is TRBV7-7 and J is TRBJ2-5; 11 positions agree with TRBD2. The CDR3 loop spans 17 amino acids. V gave up 3 bases and J gave up 4 bases; unmatched junction bases: 10. Germline-derived CDR1 and CDR2 are SSHAT and FNYEAQ (reference sequence). CDR3 sequence reads: CASSFSISGRVGETQYF. The CDR3 DNA reads TGTGCCAGCAGCTTCAGTATTAGCGGGAGGGTGGGAGAGACCCAGTACTTC. The full variable domain, its missing parts supplied by reference TRBV7-7 and TRBJ2-5, is GAGVSQSPRYKVTKRGQDVTLRCDPISSHATLYWYQQALGQGPEFLTYFNYEAQPDKSGLPSDRFSAERPEGSISTLTIQRTEQRDSAMYRCASSFSISGRVGETQYFGPGTRLLVL.